The 15 T cell receptor beta chains presented below share a single source sample, sequenced in a study of T-cell memory formation after mild COVID-19. From the 5' RACE reads, TCRdb called clonotypes with MiXCR, one entry per CDR3 protein. This table holds some 150,000 distinct CDR3 sequences, roughly 6.3% found once. Sequencing was performed on PBMCs or a T cell subset sorted from them (not recorded which). All receptors derive from an adult woman who had mild COVID-19 (a few samples of this study predate the infection). Cell type and time point are not known.

This clonotype was counted ten times or more. The chain couples TRBV7-2 to TRBJ2-5, with 8 bases aligning to TRBD2. Germline CDR1 reads SGHTA; CDR2 reads FQGNSA. J was trimmed by 2 bases and V by 5 bases; bases with no gene match: 13. The CDR3 is 17 residues long. CDR3 sequence: CASSLGPGTRRQETQYF. CDR3 coding DNA: TGTGCCAGCAGCCTGGGGCCCGGGACTAGAAGGCAAGAGACCCAGTACTTC.

In its sample, this clonotype was seen many times. The chain couples TRBV12-3 or TRBV12-4 to TRBJ2-7, with D possibly TRBD1 on 6 matching bases. The CDR3 extends over 14 amino acids. V was shortened by 1 base and J by 6 bases, with 13 bases between the two germline ends. The CDR3 region is CASSLETGTFEQYF. The CDR3, as DNA: TGTGCCAGCAGTTTAGAAACTGGGACATTCGAGCAGTACTTC.

Only a few counts were recorded for this clonotype. A junction end diverges from the germline sequence, so it may reflect a read error. The J gene is TRBJ1-5, the V gene TRBV4-2; D unclear. Per germline, CDR1 LGHNA and CDR2 YNFKEQ. The CDR3 spans 14 residues. The CDR3 nucleotides are TGTGCCAGCAGCCAAGATCGGGGAGATCAGCCCCAACATTTT. Translating it yields CASSQDRGDQPQHF.

This clonotype was recorded many times. The chain employs TRBV15 and TRBJ2-7; D perhaps matches TRBD2 (5 bases). Trimming removed 0 bases at V and 3 bases at J, with 12 bases between. The CDR3 has 15 amino acids. Germline V CDR1 and CDR2: LNHNV, YYDKDF (reference sequence). CDR3 residues: CATSRDLGLVYEQYF. CDR3 nucleotides: TGTGCCACCAGCAGAGATCTTGGACTCGTCTACGAGCAGTACTTC.

This clonotype occurred many times. The gene calls are TRBV2 and TRBJ1-5; 8 nucleotides align to TRBD1. Losses at the gene ends were 3 bases for V and 7 bases for J; bases not matched to a gene: 5. Per the germline V gene, CDR1 is SNHLY and CDR2 is FYNNEI. The CDR3 is made up of 14 amino acids. In DNA, the CDR3 is TGTGCCAGCAGTGAGACAGGGGTTAGCCAGCCCCAGCATTTT. Amino acids: CASSETGVSQPQHF.

This clonotype showed up many times. The chain uses TRBV6-2 or TRBV6-3 and TRBJ1-2; D not resolved. V was clipped by 6 bases and J by 8 bases, with 10 bases between them. Germline assignment: CDR1 MNHEY and CDR2 SVGEGT. The length of the CDR3 is 11 residues. The CDR3: CASSRSVGYTF. CDR3 bases: TGTGCCAGCAGCCGATCAGTGGGCTACACCTTC.

CDR3 coding DNA: TGTGCCAGCAGCACTACCAGGGACAGGGCCTGGGACTATGGCTACACCTTC. This translates into CASSTTRDRAWDYGYTF. The chain couples TRBV4-2 to TRBJ1-2, with 9 bases lining up with TRBD1. The ends lost 5 bases at V and 3 bases at J; junction bases unmatched: 13. The CDR3 covers 17 residues. Germline CDR1 and CDR2: LGHNA and YNFKEQ.

The genes are TRBV12-3 or TRBV12-4 and TRBJ1-1; weak D call: TRBD1 (5 bases). The CDR3 runs 15 residues. The germline V and J ends were trimmed by 6 bases and 0 bases, with 14 bases remaining between them. The CDR3, as DNA: TGTGCCAGCAGATTTTGGGGCCCCGTGAACACTGAAGCTTTCTTT. Translating gives CASRFWGPVNTEAFF.

This clonotype occurred a few times. This chain connects TRBV12-3 or TRBV12-4 to TRBJ1-1, with a tentative D call TRBD1 (6 bases). The CDR3 spans 14 residues. The germline V and J ends were trimmed by 4 bases and 1 base, with 10 bases remaining between them. CDR3 amino acids: CASSSQTGNTEAFF. DNA of the CDR3: TGTGCCAGCAGTTCCCAGACAGGGAACACTGAAGCTTTCTTT.

With regard to this clonotype: It is likely a read error, because the conserved phenylalanine at the end of the CDR3 is missing. The V call is TRBV12-3 or TRBV12-4, the J call TRBJ2-5; possibly TRBD2 for D (5 bases). The ends were cut back, 3 bases at V and 5 bases at J, with 19 bases in the middle. The CDR3 extends over 16 amino acids. The CDR3 region is CASSLSAGPQSETQYL. The CDR3 nucleotides are TGTGCCAGCAGTTTGTCGGCGGGTCCCCAATCGGAGACCCAGTACTTA.

This clonotype turned up a few times. The chain joins TRBV20-1 to TRBJ1-1; perhaps TRBD1 as D (6 bases). This CDR3 has 13 amino acids. Germline V lookup: CDR1 DFQATT, CDR2 SNEGSKA (reference sequence). V lost 4 bases, J lost 0 bases, and 9 bases lay in between. CDR3: CSAKGGLNTEAFF. Written as DNA, the CDR3 is TGCAGTGCTAAGGGGGGCTTGAACACTGAAGCTTTCTTT.

This clonotype has only a few counts. This chain links TRBV12-3 or TRBV12-4 with TRBJ2-1, with TRBD1 matching 8 bases. There are 14 residues in the CDR3. Trimming at V came to 3 bases and at J to 9 bases, leaving 7 bases not matched to a gene. The CDR3 DNA reads TGTGCCAGCAGTTTTTACCAGGGGGCAAGTGAGCAGTTCTTC. This translates into CASSFYQGASEQFF.

This clonotype was detected ten times or more. The chain is built from TRBV6-1 and TRBJ2-1, with D perhaps matching TRBD2 (7 bases). Germline assignment: CDR1 MNHNS and CDR2 SASEGT. This CDR3 is 20 amino acids long. V dropped 0 bases and J dropped 0 bases, with 21 bases sitting between them. The CDR3 bases are TGTGCCAGCAGTGAAGCGTCAGGGGAGGGAGCGGGTAGCTCCTACAATGAGCAGTTCTTC. Its translation is CASSEASGEGAGSSYNEQFF.

This clonotype was detected ten times or more. The gene calls are TRBV20-1 and TRBJ1-6, with D tentatively TRBD1 (5 bases). In germline, CDR1 is DFQATT, CDR2 SNEGSKA (reference sequence). The length of the CDR3 is 15 residues. V gave up 3 bases and J gave up 8 bases, with 17 bases separating them. The CDR3 reads CSASLGPLGDSPLHF. CDR3 in DNA: TGCAGTGCTAGTCTGGGCCCCCTAGGGGATTCACCCCTCCACTTT.

This clonotype was counted many times. The junction departs from germline at one end; a sequencing error may be responsible. The chain employs TRBV7-7 and TRBJ2-4, with D uncertain. The CDR3 sequence is 13 residues long. CDR1 and CDR2 from the germline V gene are SSHAT and FNYEAQ (reference sequence). The CDR3 loop is CASSLGVGNIQYF. The CDR3 bases are TGTGCTAGCAGCTTAGGAGTGGGGAACATTCAGTACTTC.